A single sample gave rise to the 25 T cell receptor beta chains below, sequenced in a study of shared clonotypes between healthy human individuals. Repertoires were generated with immunoSEQ multiplex PCR, while TCRdb's copy carries only in-frame clones and drops some. This table holds approximately 940,000 clones, around three quarters found once. Specimen: memory CD4+ T cells sorted from blood. Subset here: CD45RA-negative fraction. These receptors were taken from a man aged 18 to 29 in good health.

V usage is TRBV30 and J usage is TRBJ2-1; D may be TRBD1 (6 bases). The V and J ends lost 3 bases and 8 bases respectively, with 11 bases between them. The CDR3 sequence is 12 residues long. CDR1 and CDR2 from the germline V gene are GTSNPN and SVGIG (reference sequence). CDR3 residues: CAWSVGGYEQFF. In DNA, the CDR3 is TGTGCCTGGAGCGTAGGGGGTTATGAGCAGTTCTTC. Full variable domain (remainder filled in from reference TRBV30 and TRBJ2-1): SQTIHQWPATLVQPVGSPLSLECTVEGTSNPNLYWYRQAAGRGLQLLFYSVGIGQISSEVPQNLSASRPQDRQFILSSKKLLLSDSGFYLCAWSVGGYEQFFGPGTRLTVL.

As DNA, the CDR3 is TGCAGCGTTGAAGATTGGCCAGGGGGTACCTACAATGAGCAGTTCTTC. It encodes CSVEDWPGGTYNEQFF. The chain combines TRBV29-1 with TRBJ2-1; 7 bases fit TRBD1. V lost 0 bases and J lost 2; bases outside the gene matches: 7. The length of the CDR3 is 16 residues. The V gene's germline CDR1 is SQVTM and CDR2 ANQGSEA.

This clone was observed a handful of times. CDR3 nucleotides: TGTGCCAGCAGCCTATCCGGGACTGGAAACACCATATATTTT. Translated, it gives CASSLSGTGNTIYF. The chain has TRBV7-9 and TRBJ1-3; D gene unclear. The germline V and J ends were trimmed by 5 bases and 2 bases, with 10 bases remaining between them. This CDR3 spans 14 amino acids. CDR1 is SEHNR and CDR2 is FQNEAQ in the germline V gene (reference sequence).

A single count supports this clone. The genes are TRBV5-4 and TRBJ1-6; no clear D. This CDR3 contains 17 residues. From germline, CDR1 is SGHNT and CDR2 YYREEE (reference sequence). V was trimmed by 4 bases and J by 0 bases, leaving 14 bases between them. The CDR3 DNA is TGTGCCAGCAGCCGGCGGACGGAGAGCTCCTATAATTCACCCCTCCACTTT. Encoded protein: CASSRRTESSYNSPLHF.

Concerning this clone itself: This CDR3 is also generated by other DNA sequences in the sample. The J gene is TRBJ1-3, the V gene TRBV28; unclear D gene. V dropped 4 bases and J dropped 0 bases, with 10 bases sitting between them. The germline CDR1 and CDR2 sequences are MDHEN and SYDVKM. The CDR3 has 15 amino acids. CDR3 sequence: CASSSRPASGNTIYF. In DNA, the CDR3 is TGTGCCAGCAGTTCTAGACCGGCCTCTGGAAACACCATATATTTT.

This chain joins TRBV11-2 and TRBJ2-1; perhaps D is TRBD1 or TRBD2 (5 bases each). The CDR3 consists of 17 residues. V lost 4 bases, J lost 0 bases, and 16 bases lay in between. CDR1 and CDR2 (germline): SGHAT, FQNNGV. The CDR3 is CASSSSTGPSSYNEQFF. The DNA for the CDR3 is TGTGCCAGCAGCTCCTCAACGGGACCGAGCTCCTACAATGAGCAGTTCTTC.

Many counts were recorded for this clone. The chain joins TRBV28 to TRBJ2-7; TRBD1 matches at 7 bases. The CDR3 spans 15 residues. V shed 6 bases, J shed 2 bases, and the junction held 10 bases outside the gene matches. Looked up from germline, CDR1 is MDHEN and CDR2 is SYDVKM. CDR3 protein: CASRSSRDRPYEQYF. As DNA, the CDR3 is TGTGCCAGCAGGAGCAGCCGGGACAGACCCTACGAGCAGTACTTC. Full variable domain (outside the CDR3, taken from reference TRBV28 and TRBJ2-7): DVKVTQSSRYLVKRTGEKVFLECVQDMDHENMFWYRQDPGLGLRLIYFSYDVKMKEKGDIPEGYSVSREKKERFSLILESASTNQTSMYLCASRSSRDRPYEQYFGPGTRLTVT.

The chain joins TRBV5-1 to TRBJ1-1; maybe TRBD1 (6 bases). Germline V lookup: CDR1 SGHRS, CDR2 YFSETQ. Trimming stripped 4 bases from V and 7 bases from J, with 17 bases between. The CDR3 has 14 amino acids. Written as DNA, the CDR3 is TGCGCCAGCAGCCCAGGCGGGGGCCTCTATGAAGCTTTCTTT. Protein product: CASSPGGGLYEAFF.

The chain combines TRBV5-1 with TRBJ2-2; D is uncertain. The CDR3 runs 13 residues. The V gene lost 2 bases and the J gene lost 6 bases, with 8 bases spanning the gap. CDR1 and CDR2 (germline): SGHRS, YFSETQ. Here the CDR3 reads CASSFWSAGELFF. In DNA, the CDR3 is TGCGCCAGCAGCTTCTGGAGCGCCGGGGAGCTGTTTTTT.

The chain combines TRBV19 with TRBJ2-2; 8 bases fit TRBD1. The CDR3 spans 13 residues. Trimming took 5 bases from V and 7 from J; bases not matched to a gene: 3. Germline V gene sequence: CDR1 LNHDA, CDR2 SQIVND (reference sequence). The CDR3 loop reads CASSPRGHGELFF. In DNA, the CDR3 is TGTGCCAGTAGTCCCAGGGGGCACGGGGAGCTGTTTTTT. The complete variable domain, with remaining parts taken from reference TRBV19 and TRBJ2-2, reads DGGITQSPKYLFRKEGQNVTLSCEQNLNHDAMYWYRQDPGQGLRLIYYSQIVNDFQKGDIAEGYSVSREKKESFPLTVTSAQKNPTAFYLCASSPRGHGELFFGEGSRLTVL.

This rearrangement joins TRBV19 to TRBJ2-1; 12 bases fit TRBD2. CDR1 is LNHDA, CDR2 SQIVND, per germline (reference sequence). This CDR3 spans 14 amino acids. Trimming took 7 bases from V and 6 from J; bases not matched to a gene: 4. The CDR3 is CASNGLAGRNEQFF. The CDR3, as DNA: TGTGCCAGTAATGGACTAGCGGGACGCAATGAGCAGTTCTTC.

This rearrangement joins TRBV30 to TRBJ2-6; possible D gene TRBD2, 6 bases. The V gene lost 0 bases and the J gene lost 2 bases, with 14 bases spanning the gap. CDR1 and CDR2 (germline): GTSNPN, SVGIG (reference sequence). The CDR3 consists of 17 residues. The CDR3 DNA is TGTGCCTGGAGTGTACATAGGGGAGGAGCTGGGGCCAACGTCCTGACTTTC. Residues: CAWSVHRGGAGANVLTF.

This sequence joins TRBV7-2 and TRBJ2-7; TRBD1 matches 7 bases. This CDR3 is 14 amino acids long. Germline V gene sequence: CDR1 SGHTA, CDR2 FQGNSA. V lost 2 bases and J lost 3; bases outside the gene matches: 4. CDR3 loop: CASSLRGQLYEQYF. CDR3 in DNA: TGTGCCAGCAGCTTAAGGGGACAGCTCTACGAGCAGTACTTC. Drawing the rest from reference TRBV7-2 and TRBJ2-7, the complete variable domain is GAGVSQSPSNKVTEKGKDVELRCDPISGHTALYWYRQSLGQGLEFLIYFQGNSAPDKSGLPSDRFSAERTGGSVSTLTIQRTQQEDSAVYLCASSLRGQLYEQYFGPGTRLTVT.

The rearrangement links TRBV7-2 to TRBJ1-5, with D maybe TRBD1 (5 bases). Germline-derived CDR1 and CDR2 are SGHTA and FQGNSA. V was clipped by 8 bases and J by 7 bases, with 18 bases between them. The length of the CDR3 is 14 residues. CDR3 nucleotides: TGTGCCAGCCTCGGGCAGGGCTCGGGCCAGCCCCAGCATTTT. Its translation: CASLGQGSGQPQHF.

The table lists this clone with many counts. This sequence joins TRBV7-6 and TRBJ2-7, with TRBD2 matching over 8 bases. J lost 3 bases, V lost 5 bases, and 6 bases had no gene match. The germline V gene has CDR1 SGHVS and CDR2 FNYEAQ. The CDR3 sequence is 14 residues long. The CDR3 here is CASSRSGSSYEQYF. The CDR3 DNA reads as TGTGCCAGCAGCCGAAGCGGGAGCAGCTACGAGCAGTACTTC. Using reference TRBV7-6 and TRBJ2-7 for the parts outside the CDR3, the full variable domain is GAGVSQSPRYKVTKRGQDVALRCDPISGHVSLYWYRQALGQGPEFLTYFNYEAQQDKSGLPNDRFSAERPEGSISTLTIQRTEQRDSAMYRCASSRSGSSYEQYFGPGTRLTVT.

This clone was detected only once. The CDR3 spells CASSLFGGQGAYEQYF. CDR3 DNA sequence: TGTGCCAGCAGTTTATTTGGGGGACAGGGGGCCTACGAGCAGTACTTC. V gene TRBV28 combines with J gene TRBJ2-7; 11 positions agree with TRBD1. V was pared by 1 base and J by 2 bases, with 4 bases of the junction left unmatched. From germline, CDR1 is MDHEN and CDR2 SYDVKM. The CDR3 length is 16 residues.

The chain is built from TRBV30 and TRBJ2-3; unclear D gene. Trimming cost V 5 bases and J 5 bases, with 11 bases left between them. This CDR3 comprises 12 residues. Germline CDR1 is GTSNPN and CDR2 is SVGIG (reference sequence). In DNA, the CDR3 is TGTGCCTGGGAAGGTATTCGAGATACGCAGTATTTT. This gives the protein CAWEGIRDTQYF.

The chain couples TRBV5-6 to TRBJ1-5, with D tentatively TRBD1 (5 bases). The V and J ends lost 4 bases and 0 bases respectively, with 8 bases between them. This CDR3 comprises 14 residues. Germline V lookup: CDR1 SGHDT, CDR2 YYEEEE. The CDR3 DNA is TGTGCCAGCAGCGTAACAGGTAGCAATCAGCCCCAGCATTTT. Residues: CASSVTGSNQPQHF.

DNA of the CDR3: TGTGCCAGCAGCTTGGGGCTTATTACCGGGGAGCTGTTTTTT. Encoded protein: CASSLGLITGELFF. The chain uses TRBV5-6 and TRBJ2-2; D ambiguous. Germline CDR1 reads SGHDT; CDR2 reads YYEEEE. V gave up 0 bases and J gave up 5 bases, with 8 bases separating them. CDR3 length: 14 amino acids.

The chain has TRBV4-1 and TRBJ2-5; D not certain. V lost 1 base, J lost 4 bases, and 7 bases lay in between. Germline V gene data show CDR1 as MGHRA and CDR2 as YSYEKL. The CDR3 spans 13 residues. As DNA, the CDR3 is TGCGCCAGCAGCCAAGGACCCCGAGAGACCCAGTACTTC. It translates to CASSQGPRETQYF.

Remarks on this clone: This sample includes further DNA sequences coding for the same CDR3. The chain recombines TRBV4-3 with TRBJ2-3; D is undetermined. Germline V CDR1 and CDR2: LGHNA, YSLEER. This CDR3 contains 14 residues. Trimming removed 4 bases from V and 1 base from J, with 9 bases in between. In DNA form, the CDR3 reads TGCGCCAGCAGCCTAACTGGGGGCACAGATACGCAGTATTTT. Translation gives CASSLTGGTDTQYF.

This sequence joins TRBV15 and TRBJ1-2; TRBD1 might be the D (5 bases). Looked up from germline, CDR1 is LNHNV and CDR2 is YYDKDF (reference sequence). V lost 0 bases, J lost 2 bases, and 7 bases lay in between. The CDR3 consists of 14 residues. CDR3 sequence (DNA): TGTGCCACCAGCAGAGACAGGGTGAACTATGGCTACACCTTC. This translates into CATSRDRVNYGYTF. Drawing the rest from reference TRBV15 and TRBJ1-2, the complete variable domain is DAMVIQNPRYQVTQFGKPVTLSCSQTLNHNVMYWYQQKSSQAPKLLFHYYDKDFNNEADTPDNFQSRRPNTSFCFLDIRSPGLGDTAMYLCATSRDRVNYGYTFGSGTRLTVV.

With respect to this clone: This may be a read error: a much more frequent sequence differs by one nucleotide. This chain links TRBV7-2 with TRBJ2-3; 7 nucleotides line up with TRBD2. Germline values: CDR1 SGHTA, CDR2 FQGNSA. V gave up 2 bases and J gave up 1 base; unmatched junction bases: 0. The CDR3 is made up of 14 amino acids. The CDR3 region has the DNA TGTGCCAGCAGCTTAAGCGGGGGCACAGATACGCAGTATTTT. This translates into CASSLSGGTDTQYF.

The rearrangement joins TRBV21-1 to TRBJ2-7; the table's TRBD1 call for D was not verified on the DNA. TRBV21-1 is classified as a pseudogene. The CDR3 runs to 16 residues. This chain's CDR3 is CASSKGPQGVSYEQYF. CDR3 in DNA: TGTGCCAGCAGCAAAGGCCCACAGGGTGTCTCCTACGAGCAGTACTTC.

This clone was seen a few times. The identical CDR3 is also encoded by other nucleotide sequences in the sample. This rearrangement joins TRBV30 to TRBJ1-5; TRBD1 might be the D (6 bases). Trimming shortened V by 1 base and J by 4 bases, and 8 bases separated the two germline ends. Germline values: CDR1 GTSNPN, CDR2 SVGIG (reference sequence). The CDR3 consists of 13 residues. The CDR3 bases are TGTGCCTGGAGTGGGGGGCTGAATCAGCCCCAGCATTTT. It translates to CAWSGGLNQPQHF.